This is a list of T cell receptor beta chains from one sample in a study of post-analysis software for immune sequencing data. From the PCR reads, TCRdb called clonotypes with MiXCR, one entry per CDR3 protein. The sample has under 200,000 distinct CDR3 sequences; about 37% are singletons. The sequences come from blood, collected after autologous hematopoietic stem cell transplantation. The receptors stem from a girl aged 10-17 years with multiple sclerosis. CDR3s leave out the opening cysteine and the closing phenylalanine or tryptophan.

V: TRBV9; J: TRBJ1-1; CDR3: ASGTGTEAF
V: TRBV20-1; J: TRBJ2-1; CDR3: VPAMAGGPYNEQF
V: TRBV29-1; J: TRBJ2-7; CDR3: SVAGTGASLSAYEQY
V: TRBV4-1; J: TRBJ2-6; CDR3: ASSPSGVDNVLT
V: TRBV29-1; J: TRBJ1-1; CDR3: SVRSGEAF
V: TRBV5-1; J: TRBJ2-3; CDR3: ASSRRRPNTDTRY
V: TRBV3-1; J: TRBJ2-1; CDR3: ASRDVAGGYNEQF
V: TRBV2; J: TRBJ2-1; CDR3: ASSEVGGLAGLNEQF
V: TRBV6-1; J: TRBJ2-3; CDR3: ASSDGTSGRSTDTQY
V: TRBV13; J: TRBJ2-3; CDR3: ASLTSGRTDTQY
V: TRBV5-1; J: TRBJ2-3; CDR3: ASSSPSDTQY
V: TRBV7-2; J: TRBJ2-3; CDR3: ASSSRLAGVYTDTQY
V: TRBV9; J: TRBJ2-3; CDR3: ASSGLISGSSGTQY
V: TRBV20-1; J: TRBJ2-6; CDR3: SARDWGTGANVLT